These 24 T cell receptor beta chains were sequenced from one sample in a study of control samples from healthy donors and cancer patients. Libraries were prepared by immunoSEQ multiplex PCR; TCRdb keeps only in-frame clonotypes and omits some of them. The data contain about 69,000 clones, 84% of them singletons. The sample was PBMCs. The receptors originated from a woman aged 45-59 years with lung cancer.

The V call is TRBV21-1, the J call TRBJ1-2. TRBV21-1 is annotated as a pseudogene. The CDR3 has 14 residues. The CDR3 DNA is TGTGCCAGCAGCGAACCCGGACGGACTTATGGCTACACCTTC. Its protein product is CASSEPGRTYGYTF.

J is TRBJ1-1 and V is TRBV11-2, with D possibly TRBD1 on 5 matching bases. CDR3 size: 12 residues. Trimming cost V 5 bases and J 6 bases, with 10 bases left between them. Germline V gives CDR1 SGHAT, CDR2 FQNNGV. CDR3 protein: CASSIQGPEAFF. The CDR3 nucleotides read TGTGCCAGCAGCATTCAGGGACCTGAAGCTTTCTTT.

This clone was detected only once. This chain connects TRBV5-1 to TRBJ1-1, with D unresolved. CDR1 and CDR2 from the germline V gene are SGHRS and YFSETQ. With 4 bases removed from V and 1 base from J, the gap between germline ends came to 11 bases. CDR3 length: 14 residues. CDR3 nucleotides: TGCGCCAGCAGCCCAAATCCAGGGAACACTGAAGCTTTCTTT. Its translation is CASSPNPGNTEAFF.

This chain joins TRBV5-1 and TRBJ1-5; 11 nucleotides agree with TRBD1. There are 16 residues in the CDR3. Germline V gene sequence: CDR1 SGHRS, CDR2 YFSETQ. V lost 3 bases to trimming and J lost 6 bases; unmatched junction nucleotides: 8. CDR3 in amino acids: CASSSGDRGMGQPQHF. CDR3 nucleotides: TGCGCCAGCAGCTCTGGGGACAGGGGGATGGGTCAGCCCCAGCATTTT.

Details on this clone: Other DNA sequences in this specimen translate into the identical CDR3. The chain couples TRBV14 to TRBJ2-1, with a possible D match to TRBD2 (7 bases). Germline values: CDR1 SGHDN, CDR2 FVKESK. V lost 4 bases to trimming and J lost 3 bases, with 13 bases between them. The CDR3 has 15 amino acids. The CDR3 reads CASSLTGGRYNEQFF. The CDR3 bases are TGTGCCAGCAGCCTAACGGGGGGCCGCTACAATGAGCAGTTCTTC.

This rearrangement joins TRBV4-3 to TRBJ2-5; 15 bases are shared with TRBD2. Germline values: CDR1 LGHNA, CDR2 YSLEER. The V and J ends lost 3 bases and 1 base, in that order; junction bases with no gene match: 6. The CDR3 spans 18 residues. The CDR3 loop reads CASSQGLAGGPLQETQYF. CDR3 bases: TGCGCCAGCAGCCAGGGACTAGCGGGGGGCCCCCTCCAAGAGACCCAGTACTTC.

The chain combines TRBV11-3 with TRBJ2-1, with D tentatively TRBD1 (5 bases). Germline V CDR1 and CDR2: SGHNT, YENEEA. The germline V and J ends were trimmed by 2 bases and 7 bases, with 15 bases remaining between them. The CDR3 length is 15 residues. The CDR3 bases are TGTGCCAGCAGCTTAATGTCGACGGCAGGGAATGAGCAGTTCTTC. This encodes CASSLMSTAGNEQFF.

V gene TRBV15 combines with J gene TRBJ2-7; D may be TRBD1 (6 bases). Germline V gene sequence: CDR1 LNHNV, CDR2 YYDKDF (reference sequence). CDR3 length: 15 residues. V was shortened by 5 bases and J by 0 bases, with 14 bases between the two germline ends. The CDR3 spells CATSLDADSSYEQYF. CDR3 bases: TGTGCCACCAGCTTGGACGCGGACAGCTCCTACGAGCAGTACTTC.

V gene TRBV7-3 combines with J gene TRBJ1-1; D may be TRBD1 (5 bases). The CDR3 sequence is 15 residues long. CDR1 is SGHTA, CDR2 FQGTGA, per germline. V gave up 2 bases and J gave up 1 base, with 11 bases separating them. This CDR3 is CASSLGGLGNTEAFF. CDR3 DNA: TGTGCCAGCAGCTTAGGGGGTTTGGGGAACACTGAAGCTTTCTTT. The whole variable domain, filled in from reference TRBV7-3 and TRBJ1-1, reads GAGVSQTPSNKVTEKGKYVELRCDPISGHTALYWYRQSLGQGPEFLIYFQGTGAADDSGLPNDRFFAVRPEGSVSTLKIQRTERGDSAVYLCASSLGGLGNTEAFFGQGTRLTVV.

V and J are TRBV6-5 and TRBJ2-5; TRBD2 matches at 9 bases. Losses at the gene ends were 8 bases for V and 2 bases for J; bases not matched to a gene: 9. The germline gives CDR1 MNHEY, CDR2 SVGAGI. The CDR3 runs to 15 residues. CDR3 in DNA: TGTGCCAGCCGTCTGACTAGCGGAACGCAAGAGACCCAGTACTTC. This translates into CASRLTSGTQETQYF.

This chain uses TRBV24-1 with TRBJ1-4, with D tentatively TRBD1 (5 bases). The CDR3 totals 13 residues. V lost 9 bases and J 8 bases, leaving 15 bases between the germline ends. In germline, CDR1 is KGHDR, CDR2 SFDVKD. CDR3 sequence: CATGDGATEKLFF. In nucleotides, the CDR3 is TGTGCCACCGGGGACGGGGCAACGGAAAAACTGTTTTTT.

The rearrangement joins TRBV27 to TRBJ2-7; TRBD1 is a possible D gene (5 bases). The germline V and J ends were trimmed by 5 bases and 1 base, with 12 bases remaining between them. The CDR3 is 14 residues long. Germline V gene lookup returns CDR1 MNHEY and CDR2 SMNVEV (reference sequence). This CDR3 reads CASSRQGGSYEQYF. In nucleotides, the CDR3 is TGTGCCAGCAGTAGGCAGGGTGGGTCCTACGAGCAGTACTTC.

This clone was seen at least ten times. The chain uses TRBV19 and TRBJ1-1; D ambiguous. This CDR3 comprises 15 residues. The germline V and J ends were trimmed by 6 bases and 1 base, with 15 bases remaining between them. Looked up from germline, CDR1 is LNHDA and CDR2 is SQIVND (reference sequence). Here the CDR3 reads CASSPLAHSNTEAFF. The CDR3 DNA reads as TGTGCCAGTAGCCCCTTGGCACATTCGAACACTGAAGCTTTCTTT.

This clone appeared a single time. The chain recombines TRBV27 with TRBJ2-3, with unresolved D. V lost 0 bases and J 6 bases, leaving 4 bases between the germline ends. The CDR3 extends over 12 amino acids. The germline CDR1 and CDR2 sequences are MNHEY and SMNVEV (reference sequence). The CDR3 loop reads CASSLSGDTQYF. CDR3 nucleotides: TGTGCCAGCAGTTTATCGGGGGATACGCAGTATTTT.

The chain links TRBV11-2 to TRBJ2-7, with 10 positions matching TRBD1. CDR1 is SGHAT and CDR2 is FQNNGV in the germline V gene. V shed 6 bases, J shed 5 bases, and the junction held 10 bases outside the gene matches. The CDR3 sequence is 15 residues long. CDR3 loop: CASSFPGQGFHEQYF. The CDR3 bases are TGTGCCAGCAGTTTCCCGGGACAGGGGTTCCACGAGCAGTACTTC.

V usage is TRBV11-3 and J usage is TRBJ1-3; tentatively, D is TRBD1 (5 bases). V was clipped by 4 bases and J by 4 bases, with 20 bases between them. The CDR3 covers 17 residues. Germline lookup yields CDR1 SGHNT and CDR2 YENEEA. Here the CDR3 reads CASSYDAGYSSGNTIYF. The CDR3 DNA sequence: TGTGCCAGCAGCTACGACGCAGGGTATTCATCCGGAAACACCATATATTTT.

The V and J genes are TRBV20-1 and TRBJ1-2; TRBD1 might be the D (5 bases). The V gene's germline CDR1 is DFQATT and CDR2 SNEGSKA (reference sequence). V shed 3 bases and J shed 3 bases, with 11 bases lying between them. The CDR3 totals 13 residues. The CDR3 loop is CSASNKGDYGYTF. The CDR3 bases are TGCAGTGCTAGTAATAAAGGGGACTATGGCTACACCTTC.

Sample share makes this clone medium-sized. This sequence joins TRBV3-1 (or the pseudogene TRBV3-2) and TRBJ2-7, with 12 bases that match TRBD1. The V and J ends lost 5 bases and 6 bases, in that order; junction bases with no gene match: 5. CDR1 and CDR2 from the germline V gene are LGHDT and YNNKEL (reference sequence). This CDR3 spans 14 amino acids. Here the CDR3 reads CASSSGQGASEQYF. The CDR3 region has the DNA TGTGCCAGCAGCTCGGGACAGGGGGCGAGCGAGCAGTACTTC.

The rearrangement uses TRBV21-1 and TRBJ1-5. TRBV21-1 is flagged as a pseudogene. CDR3 length: 15 residues. CDR3 sequence (DNA): TGTGCCAGCAGCAATGGACCCCATAGCAATCAGCCCCAGCATTTT. Encoded protein: CASSNGPHSNQPQHF.

CDR3 sequence (DNA): TGTGCCATCAGTGAGTCGAGTCGGGGGCCTGGCTACACCTTC. Residues: CAISESSRGPGYTF. The chain joins TRBV10-3 to TRBJ1-2; possibly TRBD1 for D (6 bases). CDR3 length: 14 residues. Germline V gives CDR1 ENHRY, CDR2 SYGVKD. V lost 0 bases, J lost 7 bases, and 12 bases lay in between.

On this clone itself: The junction shows a germline mismatch at one end, possibly a read error. The CDR3 spells CASSFGQNSEAFF. DNA of the CDR3: TGCGCCAGCAGCTTCGGCCAGAACTCTGAAGCTTTCTTT. V usage is TRBV5-1 and J usage is TRBJ1-1; no clear D. The CDR3 covers 13 residues. Germline V gene data show CDR1 as SGHRS and CDR2 as YFSETQ.

The chain combines TRBV6-2 or TRBV6-3 with TRBJ1-1, with 8 bases lining up with TRBD1. Germline trimming cut 6 bases from V and 4 bases from J; bases unmatched to any gene: 7. This CDR3 region has 14 residues. From germline, CDR1 is MNHEY and CDR2 SVGEGT. The CDR3 DNA reads as TGTGCCAGCAGCCACCCCGACAGGGGCACTGAAGCTTTCTTT. Protein product: CASSHPDRGTEAFF.

The rearrangement joins TRBV10-3 to TRBJ1-5; a weak D match, TRBD1 (6 bases). Trimming shortened V by 0 bases and J by 4 bases, and 7 bases separated the two germline ends. Germline V gene lookup returns CDR1 ENHRY and CDR2 SYGVKD. The CDR3 runs to 14 residues. The CDR3, as DNA: TGTGCCATCAGTGAGTCTCAGGGGAATCAGCCCCAGCATTTT. It codes for CAISESQGNQPQHF.

This rearrangement joins TRBV27 to TRBJ2-7; maybe TRBD2 (5 bases). This CDR3 comprises 12 residues. Germline CDR1 reads MNHEY; CDR2 reads SMNVEV (reference sequence). V was cut by 7 bases and J by 4 bases, with 11 bases left in between. The CDR3 DNA reads TGTGCCAGCATCTCCGGGGTATACGAGCAGTACTTC. Protein product: CASISGVYEQYF.